The 11 T cell receptor beta chains given below trace back to one sample, sequenced in a study of T-cell reconstitution after alpha-beta-depleted transplantation in children. The authors prepared the TCRbeta library with unique molecular identifiers. Each CDR3 protein gets one entry after TCRdb re-called the PCR reads with MiXCR. The data contain about 600,000 distinct CDR3 sequences, under 12% of them singletons. The source material was PBMCs from the stem cell graft donor, sampled from the stem cell graft. The receptors come from a human donor who donated a stem cell graft to a child with acute myeloid leukemia.

V usage is TRBV18 and J usage is TRBJ2-7, with D maybe TRBD1 (7 bases). Trimming removed 0 bases from V and 10 bases from J, with 16 bases in between. Germline CDR1 reads KGHSH; CDR2 reads LQKENI. The CDR3 runs 14 residues. Written as DNA, the CDR3 is TGTGCCAGCTCACCACCGGGCCAGGGGGGTGACCAGTACTTC. Protein sequence: CASSPPGQGGDQYF.

This clonotype was counted ten times or more. The chain employs TRBV20-1 and TRBJ2-3; no firm D call. V was trimmed by 1 base and J by 1 base, leaving 12 bases between them. CDR1 DFQATT and CDR2 SNEGSKA come from the germline V gene (reference sequence). The CDR3 is 15 residues long. The CDR3, as DNA: TGCAGTGCTAGAGCTCCCAGGCTAGGCACAGATACGCAGTATTTT. Its protein is CSARAPRLGTDTQYF.

This clonotype was observed a few times. The chain employs TRBV7-2 and TRBJ2-1; 12 nucleotides align to TRBD2. Germline values: CDR1 SGHTA, CDR2 FQGNSA. J gave up 7 bases and V 5 bases, and 6 bases lay outside the gene matches. This CDR3 contains 15 residues. The CDR3 sequence: CASSTRLAGVNEQFF. The CDR3 nucleotides read TGTGCCAGCAGCACCCGACTAGCGGGGGTTAATGAGCAGTTCTTC.

This clonotype came up a few times. The rearrangement uses TRBV12-5 and TRBJ2-2; a weak D match, TRBD1 (6 bases). CDR3 length equals 16 residues. Trimming shortened V by 6 bases and J by 1 base, and 15 bases separated the two germline ends. The germline gives CDR1 LGHNT, CDR2 FRNRAP. The CDR3 DNA sequence: TGTGCTAGTGGCCCCGACAGGCTTATGAACACCGGGGAGCTGTTTTTT. It codes for CASGPDRLMNTGELFF.

This chain links TRBV7-8 with TRBJ2-1, with D perhaps matching TRBD1 (5 bases). The ends were cut back, 3 bases at V and 5 bases at J, with 14 bases in the middle. The CDR3 runs 15 residues. Looked up from germline, CDR1 is SGHVS and CDR2 is FQNEAQ. The CDR3: CASSLSPLTDNEQFF. The CDR3 DNA reads as TGTGCCAGCAGCTTGTCGCCCCTGACAGACAATGAGCAGTTCTTC.

This clonotype was detected ten times or more. The V and J genes are TRBV6-2 or TRBV6-3 and TRBJ2-1; D is unresolved. This CDR3 has 15 residues. Germline V gives CDR1 MNHEY, CDR2 SVGEGT. The germline V and J ends were trimmed by 5 bases and 2 bases, with 13 bases remaining between them. The CDR3 DNA follows: TGTGCCAGCAGTCTCTTGGCTGTAACCTACAATGAGCAGTTCTTC. Translated, it gives CASSLLAVTYNEQFF.

This clonotype was recorded a few times. The V and J genes are TRBV2 and TRBJ2-4; D perhaps matches TRBD2 (6 bases). The length of the CDR3 is 13 residues. Trimming left V 6 bases short and J 8 bases short, with 14 bases between. Germline assignment: CDR1 SNHLY and CDR2 FYNNEI. The CDR3 region is CASSRDLGDIQYF. DNA for the CDR3: TGTGCCAGCAGCCGGGACTTAGGAGACATTCAGTACTTC.

J is TRBJ2-3 and V is TRBV10-3, with TRBD2 matching 14 bases. The CDR3 consists of 19 residues. V shed 0 bases and J 1 base; nucleotides not matched to a gene: 6. CDR1 is ENHRY, CDR2 SYGVKD, per germline. The CDR3 loop is CAISESRRLAGGGTDTQYF. CDR3 DNA sequence: TGTGCCATCAGTGAGTCCCGAAGACTAGCGGGAGGGGGCACAGATACGCAGTATTTT.

This clonotype was found many times. The rearrangement links TRBV3-1 to TRBJ2-3; the D gene is possibly TRBD2 (5 bases). V was cut by 4 bases and J by 6 bases, with 11 bases left in between. Germline assignment: CDR1 LGHDT and CDR2 YNNKEL (reference sequence). The CDR3 totals 13 residues. Here the CDR3 DNA reads TGTGCCAGCAGCCCGTCTCGGAGGGATACGCAGTATTTT. This encodes CASSPSRRDTQYF.

J is TRBJ2-2 and V is TRBV20-1; no definite D call. There are 15 residues in the CDR3. Deletions cut 3 bases from V and 3 bases from J, with 14 bases between. Germline CDR1 and CDR2: DFQATT and SNEGSKA (reference sequence). CDR3 region: CSASDPRRDTGELFF. CDR3 nucleotides: TGCAGTGCTAGTGACCCGAGAAGAGACACCGGGGAGCTGTTTTTT.

This clonotype was counted at least ten times. The chain links TRBV20-1 to TRBJ1-1, with 8 bases identical to TRBD1. Germline V gene data show CDR1 as DFQATT and CDR2 as SNEGSKA (reference sequence). The CDR3 covers 15 residues. With 2 bases clipped from V and 10 bases from J, the junction kept 15 bases outside the gene matches. The CDR3 protein is CSARSRTGMRVGAFF. For the CDR3, the DNA is TGCAGTGCTAGATCTAGGACAGGGATGCGTGTCGGAGCTTTCTTT.